Sequencing of this T cell receptor beta chain was carried out in a study of cytomegalovirus exposure and HLA in healthy donors. Study details: An earlier analysis identified 120 million or so unique TCR beta sequences in approximately 190 million T cells. Findings and caveats of the study: V segments that were indistinguishable, TRBV6-2 and TRBV6-3 among them, were omitted from analysis. Later genetic work tied a missense DCLRE1C variant to beta-chain V and J trimming. Around 160 TCR beta chains were listed as cytomegalovirus-associated.

60 Vbeta and 13 Jbeta primers were used in PCR. TCRdb keeps only in-frame clones here, not all; method: immunoSEQ multiplex PCR. Among some 210,000 clones, around 73% were seen once, and the ten largest hold around 4%. Germline CDR1 reads SGHTA; CDR2 reads FQGTGA. CDR3 size: 17 residues. The V end was cut by 3 bases, the J end by 2 bases, with 14 bases between. About this clone: What it binds is unknown.

V usage is TRBV7-3 and J usage is TRBJ2-6; maybe TRBD1 (7 bases). Sequencing was done on a sample of PBMCs. The receptor's source is a male donor in good health and CMV-seronegative. The CDR3 protein is CASSLGRGEPGANVLTF. Written as DNA, the CDR3 is TGTGCCAGCAGCTTGGGCAGGGGGGAACCTGGGGCCAACGTCCTGACTTTC.